A selection of T cell receptor beta chains follows, all from one sample in a study of shared T cell receptors in the human thymus. Generated by immunoSEQ multiplex PCR, the TCRdb table keeps only in-frame clones and is missing some. The sample holds hundreds of thousands of clones, more than 75% seen once. The data were also submitted as part of a second study, on human thymus T cells.

The specimen sequenced was thymocytes. The receptors originated from a boy in the first two years of life with a congenital heart defect. CDR3s include the opening cysteine and the closing phenylalanine or tryptophan. D genes are given only for firm matches. A clone size is listed for some rows: how often the clone was seen (once, few, many), or a class if it is expanded.

V gene: TRBV11-2
D gene: .
clone size: .
J gene: TRBJ2-7
CDR3 protein: CASSLPLFAYEQYF
CDR3 DNA: TGTGCCAGCAGCCTTCCCCTATTTGCCTACGAGCAGTACTTC

V gene: TRBV6-1
D gene: TRBD1
clone size: .
J gene: TRBJ2-7
CDR3 protein: CASSGPGQGQREQYF
CDR3 DNA: TGTGCCAGCAGTGGACCGGGACAGGGTCAGAGAGAGCAGTACTTC

V gene: TRBV7-6
D gene: .
clone size: .
J gene: TRBJ2-1
CDR3 protein: CASSLGRLGTLNEQFF
CDR3 DNA: TGTGCCAGCAGCTTGGGGCGACTAGGGACGCTTAATGAGCAGTTCTTC

V gene: TRBV5-8
D gene: .
clone size: once
J gene: TRBJ1-1
CDR3 protein: CASSLEGQTTMNTEAFF
CDR3 DNA: TGTGCCAGCAGCTTGGAAGGACAGACTACTATGAACACTGAAGCTTTCTTT

V gene: TRBV12-5
D gene: TRBD1
clone size: .
J gene: TRBJ1-4
CDR3 protein: CASGLVRGMDRGQEKLFF
CDR3 DNA: TGTGCTAGTGGTTTGGTAAGAGGTATGGACAGGGGTCAAGAAAAACTGTTTTTT

V gene: TRBV6-4
D gene: TRBD2
clone size: .
J gene: TRBJ2-7
CDR3 protein: CASNHRRELGYEQYF
CDR3 DNA: TGTGCCAGCAACCATCGGCGGGAGCTTGGTTACGAGCAGTACTTC

V gene: TRBV29-1
D gene: TRBD2
clone size: .
J gene: TRBJ2-3
CDR3 protein: CSVVRLAGFIDTQYF
CDR3 DNA: TGCAGCGTTGTTCGACTAGCGGGGTTCATAGATACGCAGTATTTT

V gene: TRBV7-9
D gene: .
clone size: .
J gene: TRBJ1-1
CDR3 protein: CASSPRRGEMNTEAFF
CDR3 DNA: TGTGCCAGCAGCCCGCGGCGGGGGGAGATGAACACTGAAGCTTTCTTT

V gene: TRBV6-1
D gene: .
clone size: .
J gene: TRBJ2-1
CDR3 protein: CASSEVWQGQFHNEQFF
CDR3 DNA: TGTGCCAGCAGTGAAGTCTGGCAGGGTCAGTTCCACAATGAGCAGTTCTTC

V gene: TRBV27
D gene: .
clone size: .
J gene: TRBJ1-1
CDR3 protein: CASSLSVNTEAFF
CDR3 DNA: TGTGCCAGCAGTTTATCCGTGAACACTGAAGCTTTCTTT

V gene: TRBV30
D gene: .
clone size: .
J gene: TRBJ2-2
CDR3 protein: CAWGAGGNTGELFF
CDR3 DNA: TGTGCCTGGGGCGCCGGAGGGAACACCGGGGAGCTGTTTTTT

V gene: TRBV5-1
D gene: TRBD2
clone size: .
J gene: TRBJ2-1
CDR3 protein: CASSPWTSGSRDNEQFF
CDR3 DNA: TGCGCCAGCAGCCCATGGACTAGCGGGAGTCGGGACAATGAGCAGTTCTTC

V gene: TRBV19
D gene: TRBD2
clone size: .
J gene: TRBJ2-7
CDR3 protein: CASSIVLTSGDHEQYF
CDR3 DNA: TGTGCCAGTAGTATTGTTTTAACTAGCGGGGATCACGAGCAGTACTTC

V gene: TRBV27
D gene: TRBD2
clone size: .
J gene: TRBJ2-7
CDR3 protein: CASSSTGSAGDEQYF
CDR3 DNA: TGTGCCAGCAGTTCCACGGGCTCAGCGGGGGACGAGCAGTACTTC

V gene: TRBV29-1
D gene: TRBD2
clone size: .
J gene: TRBJ2-1
CDR3 protein: CSVVGSGRAFYNEQFF
CDR3 DNA: TGCAGCGTTGTCGGTAGCGGGAGGGCCTTTTACAATGAGCAGTTCTTC

V gene: TRBV5-1
D gene: TRBD2
clone size: .
J gene: TRBJ2-1
CDR3 protein: CASSLPEGLAGGRYGAQHNEQFF
CDR3 DNA: TGCGCCAGCAGCTTGCCCGAAGGACTAGCGGGAGGCAGGTACGGTGCACAGCACAATGAGCAGTTCTTC

V gene: TRBV6-5
D gene: .
clone size: .
J gene: TRBJ1-1
CDR3 protein: CASSYSGRGTEAFF
CDR3 DNA: TGTGCCAGCAGTTACTCGGGTCGGGGCACTGAAGCTTTCTTT

V gene: TRBV4-3
D gene: .
clone size: .
J gene: TRBJ2-2
CDR3 protein: CASSQAGHTGTGELFF
CDR3 DNA: TGCGCCAGCAGCCAGGCCGGACACACAGGCACCGGGGAGCTGTTTTTT

V gene: TRBV14
D gene: .
clone size: .
J gene: TRBJ2-1
CDR3 protein: CASSSPWGVEQFF
CDR3 DNA: TGTGCCAGCAGCTCCCCTTGGGGGGTTGAGCAGTTCTTC

V gene: TRBV27
D gene: TRBD2
clone size: once
J gene: TRBJ2-1
CDR3 protein: CASSLLGTSGVNEQFF
CDR3 DNA: TGTGCCAGCAGTCTCCTCGGGACTAGCGGGGTAAATGAGCAGTTCTTC

V gene: TRBV28
D gene: .
clone size: .
J gene: TRBJ2-7
CDR3 protein: CASSFRGFDEQYF
CDR3 DNA: TGTGCCAGCAGTTTTCGGGGGTTCGACGAGCAGTACTTC

V gene: TRBV5-8
D gene: TRBD1
clone size: .
J gene: TRBJ1-5
CDR3 protein: CASSSSGTGGNQPQHF
CDR3 DNA: TGTGCCAGCAGCTCATCCGGGACAGGAGGCAATCAGCCCCAGCATTTT

V gene: TRBV2
D gene: TRBD1
clone size: .
J gene: TRBJ2-7
CDR3 protein: CASSRRPGTGSREQYF
CDR3 DNA: TGTGCCAGCAGCCGTCGCCCCGGGACAGGGTCGAGGGAGCAGTACTTC

V gene: TRBV15
D gene: TRBD2
clone size: once
J gene: TRBJ2-6
CDR3 protein: CATSRDSGSALSGANVLTF
CDR3 DNA: TGTGCCACCAGCAGAGACAGCGGGAGTGCCCTCTCTGGGGCCAACGTCCTGACTTTC

V gene: TRBV11-2
D gene: .
clone size: .
J gene: TRBJ1-5
CDR3 protein: CASLYQDSNQPQHF
CDR3 DNA: TGTGCCAGCCTCTACCAGGATAGCAATCAGCCCCAGCATTTT

V gene: TRBV18
D gene: .
clone size: .
J gene: TRBJ1-4
CDR3 protein: CASSSQQVINEKLFF
CDR3 DNA: TGTGCCAGCTCAAGTCAACAGGTCATTAATGAAAAACTGTTTTTT

V gene: TRBV28
D gene: .
clone size: .
J gene: TRBJ1-3
CDR3 protein: CASSPTGNFSGNTIYF
CDR3 DNA: TGTGCCAGCAGTCCTACAGGAAACTTCTCTGGAAACACCATATATTTT

V gene: TRBV5-1
D gene: .
clone size: .
J gene: TRBJ2-1
CDR3 protein: CASKLETGVLGEQFF
CDR3 DNA: TGCGCCAGCAAACTAGAGACAGGTGTTTTGGGTGAGCAGTTCTTC

V gene: TRBV28
D gene: .
clone size: few
J gene: TRBJ1-1
CDR3 protein: CASSASREMNTEAFF
CDR3 DNA: TGTGCCAGCAGCGCTAGTCGGGAGATGAACACTGAAGCTTTCTTT

V gene: TRBV15
D gene: TRBD1
clone size: .
J gene: TRBJ2-6
CDR3 protein: CATSSLDRFLSGANVLTF
CDR3 DNA: TGTGCCACCAGCAGTTTGGACAGGTTCCTCTCTGGGGCCAACGTCCTGACTTTC

V gene: TRBV25-1
D gene: .
clone size: .
J gene: TRBJ2-5
CDR3 protein: CASSAPLQQETQYF
CDR3 DNA: TGTGCCAGCAGTGCCCCGTTACAGCAAGAGACCCAGTACTTC

V gene: TRBV28
D gene: .
clone size: few
J gene: TRBJ1-2
CDR3 protein: CASSLRRDGYTF
CDR3 DNA: TGTGCCAGCAGTTTAAGGAGGGATGGCTACACCTTC

V gene: TRBV28
D gene: TRBD2
clone size: .
J gene: TRBJ2-3
CDR3 protein: CASSPRTSGDQTDTQYF
CDR3 DNA: TGTGCCAGCAGTCCTCGGACTAGCGGGGACCAGACAGATACGCAGTATTTT

V gene: TRBV15
D gene: .
clone size: .
J gene: TRBJ2-1
CDR3 protein: CATSRAKDRPRGNNEQFF
CDR3 DNA: TGTGCCACCAGCAGAGCCAAGGACCGTCCTCGGGGAAACAATGAGCAGTTCTTC

V gene: TRBV14
D gene: TRBD1
clone size: .
J gene: TRBJ2-7
CDR3 protein: CASSPGDREHEQYF
CDR3 DNA: TGTGCCAGCAGCCCCGGGGACAGGGAACACGAGCAGTACTTC

V gene: TRBV28
D gene: .
clone size: .
J gene: TRBJ1-1
CDR3 protein: CASSFGQTMNTEAFF
CDR3 DNA: TGTGCCAGCAGTTTCGGACAGACTATGAACACTGAAGCTTTCTTT

V gene: TRBV29-1
D gene: TRBD1
clone size: few
J gene: TRBJ1-1
CDR3 protein: CSVKQGGTEAFF
CDR3 DNA: TGCAGCGTTAAACAGGGGGGGACTGAAGCTTTCTTT

V gene: TRBV27
D gene: .
clone size: .
J gene: TRBJ2-1
CDR3 protein: CASSLERGEQFF
CDR3 DNA: TGTGCCAGCAGTTTAGAAAGGGGCGAGCAGTTCTTC

V gene: TRBV5-1
D gene: .
clone size: .
J gene: TRBJ2-7
CDR3 protein: CASSLAVDWEPYEQYF
CDR3 DNA: TGCGCCAGCAGCTTGGCCGTTGATTGGGAGCCCTACGAGCAGTACTTC

V gene: TRBV9
D gene: .
clone size: .
J gene: TRBJ2-5
CDR3 protein: CASSVDPGEGREQETQYF
CDR3 DNA: TGTGCCAGCAGCGTAGATCCAGGGGAGGGGAGGGAACAAGAGACCCAGTACTTC

V gene: TRBV14
D gene: .
clone size: .
J gene: TRBJ1-2
CDR3 protein: CASSQEGYDGYTF
CDR3 DNA: TGTGCCAGCAGCCAGGAGGGGTATGATGGCTACACCTTC

V gene: TRBV6-6
D gene: .
clone size: .
J gene: TRBJ2-7
CDR3 protein: CASSYLRGTYEQYF
CDR3 DNA: TGTGCCAGCAGTTACCTCAGGGGAACCTACGAGCAGTACTTC

V gene: TRBV30
D gene: .
clone size: .
J gene: TRBJ1-2
CDR3 protein: CAWSVWGRGYGYTF
CDR3 DNA: TGTGCCTGGAGTGTTTGGGGCAGGGGCTATGGCTACACCTTC

V gene: TRBV30
D gene: TRBD2
clone size: .
J gene: TRBJ2-7
CDR3 protein: CAWSVSGGRMGEQYF
CDR3 DNA: TGTGCCTGGAGTGTATCTGGCGGGAGAATGGGCGAGCAGTACTTC

V gene: TRBV18
D gene: TRBD2
clone size: .
J gene: TRBJ2-1
CDR3 protein: CASSRRTSGSVNEQFF
CDR3 DNA: TGTGCCAGCTCACGACGAACTAGCGGGAGTGTGAATGAGCAGTTCTTC

V gene: TRBV28
D gene: TRBD2
clone size: .
J gene: TRBJ2-7
CDR3 protein: CASSPQKRGGEQYF
CDR3 DNA: TGTGCCAGCAGTCCCCAAAAGCGGGGGGGGGAGCAGTACTTC

V gene: TRBV5-6
D gene: TRBD1
clone size: .
J gene: TRBJ2-1
CDR3 protein: CASSRDRNEQFF
CDR3 DNA: TGTGCCAGCAGCAGGGACAGAAATGAGCAGTTCTTC

V gene: TRBV27
D gene: .
clone size: few
J gene: TRBJ2-3
CDR3 protein: CASSLESDTQYF
CDR3 DNA: TGTGCCAGCAGTCTAGAGTCGGATACGCAGTATTTT

V gene: TRBV11-2
D gene: TRBD1
clone size: .
J gene: TRBJ1-5
CDR3 protein: CASSLGRSGDRLNQPQHF
CDR3 DNA: TGTGCCAGCAGCTTAGGGAGGAGTGGGGACAGATTAAATCAGCCCCAGCATTTT

V gene: TRBV28
D gene: .
clone size: once
J gene: TRBJ2-7
CDR3 protein: CASGNDYSEVREQYF
CDR3 DNA: TGTGCCAGCGGAAACGACTACTCCGAAGTCCGCGAGCAGTACTTC

V gene: TRBV28
D gene: TRBD1
clone size: once
J gene: TRBJ1-2
CDR3 protein: CASSSNSGTANHGYTF
CDR3 DNA: TGTGCCAGCAGCTCGAACTCCGGGACAGCTAATCATGGCTACACCTTC

V gene: TRBV28
D gene: .
clone size: .
J gene: TRBJ1-1
CDR3 protein: CASSQPGTFNTEAFF
CDR3 DNA: TGTGCCAGCAGCCAACCAGGGACTTTTAACACTGAAGCTTTCTTT

V gene: TRBV7-9
D gene: .
clone size: .
J gene: TRBJ1-1
CDR3 protein: CASSLHNISLNTEAFF
CDR3 DNA: TGTGCCAGCAGCTTACATAATATAAGCCTGAACACTGAAGCTTTCTTT